These 21 T cell receptor beta chains came from one sample sequenced in a study of quantifying T cell responses using KT2 cells. Across the study: Reverse transcription used primers in the TCR alpha and beta constant regions.

A single-stranded UMI oligo with SP2 sequence was ligated to cDNA 3' ends. First-round PCR used three to four cycles and beta primers RC1.1 and RC1.2 covering TRBC1 and TRBC2. TCRdb used MiXCR to reprocess the UMI-ligation and nested PCR reads, holding one entry per CDR3 protein. In the table there are about 32,000 distinct CDR3 sequences, roughly 8% of which are singletons. Sequenced material: PBMCs spiked with cells of the T cell clone KT2. Receptor source: a human donor.

The chain joins TRBV18 to TRBJ1-5; TRBD1 is a possible D gene (5 bases). V was clipped by 6 bases and J by 5 bases, with 23 bases between them. Germline V lookup: CDR1 KGHSH, CDR2 LQKENI. The CDR3 is 17 amino acids. In DNA form, the CDR3 reads TGTGCCAGCTCGCCAGGGCGGTTAGGAGTGAAGGATCAGCCCCAGCATTTT. Translation: CASSPGRLGVKDQPQHF.

This clonotype has a count of ten or more. The chain carries TRBV4-2 and TRBJ1-2; D is possibly TRBD1 (6 bases). Germline CDR1 and CDR2: LGHNA and YNFKEQ. The V end lost 0 bases, the J end lost 4 bases, and 15 bases lay between the germline ends. CDR3 size: 16 residues. The CDR3 region is CASSQESGTRGYGYTF. CDR3 DNA sequence: TGTGCCAGCAGCCAAGAGTCCGGGACACGGGGCTATGGCTACACCTTC.

V and J are TRBV12-3 or TRBV12-4 and TRBJ1-5; 8 nucleotides agree with TRBD1. V lost 6 bases and J lost 3; bases outside the gene matches: 7. The CDR3 contains 15 residues. DNA for the CDR3: TGTGCCAGCAGACGAGAGGACAGGGCCAATCAGCCCCAGCATTTT. Translated: CASRREDRANQPQHF.

The table lists this clonotype with a few counts. The rearrangement joins TRBV20-1 to TRBJ2-3; a possible D gene is TRBD2 (6 bases). The V end was cut by 6 bases, the J end by 2 bases, with 18 bases between. CDR3 length equals 15 residues. Germline V CDR1 and CDR2: DFQATT, SNEGSKA (reference sequence). The CDR3 here is CSAGTLRGFTDTQYF. The CDR3 coding sequence is TGCAGTGCCGGGACGTTGCGGGGATTCACAGATACGCAGTATTTT.

This clonotype has a count of ten or more. The chain employs TRBV20-1 and TRBJ1-5; D is perhaps TRBD1 (5 bases). V lost 1 base and J 6 bases, leaving 13 bases between the germline ends. Germline V gives CDR1 DFQATT, CDR2 SNEGSKA (reference sequence). CDR3 length: 14 residues. The CDR3 reads CSARAPGGFQPQHF. In nucleotides, the CDR3 is TGCAGTGCTAGAGCCCCTGGGGGGTTTCAGCCCCAGCATTTT.

The genes are TRBV29-1 and TRBJ2-3, with 7 nucleotides matching TRBD2. Germline CDR1 reads SQVTM; CDR2 reads ANQGSEA. V lost 3 bases to trimming and J lost 5 bases; unmatched junction nucleotides: 8. This CDR3 is 14 amino acids long. The CDR3 region has the DNA TGCAGCGTTGAGAGGGGCGGGAGTAGAGATACGCAGTATTTT. Its translation: CSVERGGSRDTQYF.

The chain recombines TRBV11-3 with TRBJ1-1; D is perhaps TRBD1 (5 bases). The CDR3 extends over 13 amino acids. Trimming took 1 base from V and 10 from J, leaving 13 bases between them. Germline CDR1 is SGHNT and CDR2 is YENEEA. The CDR3 protein is CASSLVGGPRAFF. DNA of the CDR3: TGTGCCAGCAGCTTAGTTGGGGGACCCCGAGCTTTCTTT.

The chain has TRBV5-1 and TRBJ2-3; TRBD1 aligns across 7 bases. The CDR3 runs to 15 residues. Trimming removed 1 base from V and 4 bases from J; junction bases left unmatched: 6. The germline CDR1 and CDR2 sequences are SGHRS and YFSETQ. CDR3 sequence reads: CASSLTGVVPDTQYF. In DNA form, the CDR3 reads TGCGCCAGCAGCTTGACAGGGGTTGTGCCAGATACGCAGTATTTT.

The sample holds many counts of this clonotype. The chain employs TRBV6-6 and TRBJ1-3; 7 bases map to TRBD1. The CDR3 runs to 16 residues. After removal of 5 bases from V and 0 bases from J, the junction contained 7 bases not matched to a gene. Per the germline V gene, CDR1 is MNHNY and CDR2 is SVGAGI (reference sequence). CDR3 nucleotide sequence: TGTGCCAGCAGTACCGAGGGACAGCTCTCTGGAAACACCATATATTTT. Translating it yields CASSTEGQLSGNTIYF.

This clonotype was seen ten or more times. This chain links TRBV19 with TRBJ2-1; D is unresolved. This CDR3 is built from 15 residues. Germline V gives CDR1 LNHDA, CDR2 SQIVND (reference sequence). Deletions cut 2 bases from V and 2 bases from J, with 10 bases between. The CDR3 loop reads CASSISATTYNEQFF. DNA of the CDR3: TGTGCCAGTAGTATATCGGCCACGACCTACAATGAGCAGTTCTTC.

This clonotype was found a few times. The chain is built from TRBV10-3 and TRBJ2-1, with 8 bases lining up with TRBD2. The CDR3 runs to 16 residues. The germline V gene has CDR1 ENHRY and CDR2 SYGVKD. Germline trimming cut 1 base from V and 7 bases from J; bases unmatched to any gene: 9. The CDR3 loop is CAISEYETSETNEQFF. CDR3 sequence (DNA): TGTGCCATCAGTGAGTATGAGACTAGCGAGACTAATGAGCAGTTCTTC.

This clonotype has ten or more counts. The V and J genes are TRBV28 and TRBJ1-5; TRBD1 agrees at 10 bases. Germline trimming cut 5 bases from V and 4 bases from J; bases unmatched to any gene: 8. The germline V gene encodes CDR1 MDHEN and CDR2 SYDVKM. The CDR3 extends over 16 amino acids. The CDR3 spells CASSPGDRGRNQPQHF. As DNA, the CDR3 is TGTGCCAGCAGTCCCGGGGACAGGGGAAGAAATCAGCCCCAGCATTTT.

This clonotype was recorded at least ten times. The chain combines TRBV5-1 with TRBJ1-1, with 8 nucleotides matching TRBD1. In germline, CDR1 is SGHRS, CDR2 YFSETQ. The ends lost 5 bases at V and 5 bases at J; junction bases unmatched: 8. The CDR3 sequence is 14 residues long. The CDR3 bases are TGCGCCAGCAGTGGCGACAGGGGAGATACTGAAGCTTTCTTT. Translating it yields CASSGDRGDTEAFF.

On this clonotype: Because the CDR3's place on the DNA is in doubt, the DNA is left out and the CDR3 is given as listed by TCRdb. CDR3 in amino acids: CATSFGNGRGAYGVEAFF. The V and J genes are TRBV15 and TRBJ1-1. From its first to its last residue, the CDR3 has 18 amino acids. The germline CDR1 and CDR2 sequences are LNHNV and YYDKDF (reference sequence).

The gene calls are TRBV7-2 and TRBJ1-1; 7 bases map to TRBD1. V shed 6 bases and J 3 bases; nucleotides not matched to a gene: 4. Germline V gene data show CDR1 as SGHTA and CDR2 as FQGNSA. This CDR3 has 13 amino acids. The CDR3, as DNA: TGTGCCAGCAGTTATGACAGGGACACTGAAGCTTTCTTT. Protein sequence: CASSYDRDTEAFF.

This clonotype was observed many times. The chain joins TRBV3-1 to TRBJ1-3, with D perhaps matching TRBD1 (6 bases). V was clipped by 2 bases and J by 0 bases, with 14 bases between them. The germline V gene encodes CDR1 LGHDT and CDR2 YNNKEL (reference sequence). The length of the CDR3 is 17 residues. The CDR3 DNA is TGTGCCAGCAGCCAAAATCTCGGACAGATCTCTGGAAACACCATATATTTT. The encoded protein is CASSQNLGQISGNTIYF.

The rearrangement joins TRBV4-2 to TRBJ1-6; D is uncertain. Germline values: CDR1 LGHNA, CDR2 YNFKEQ. Deletions cut 0 bases from V and 11 bases from J, with 14 bases between. The CDR3 totals 15 residues. CDR3 sequence: CASSQEPTGRTPLHF. The CDR3 bases are TGTGCCAGCAGCCAAGAGCCAACTGGGCGAACACCCCTCCACTTT.

This clonotype was detected only a few times. The chain recombines TRBV6-1 with TRBJ2-5; TRBD1 is a possible D gene (5 bases). Trimming removed 1 base from V and 2 bases from J, with 11 bases in between. CDR1 MNHNS and CDR2 SASEGT come from the germline V gene. The CDR3 is made up of 15 amino acids. DNA of the CDR3: TGTGCCAGCAGTGAAGGGGCCAGGGCTCAAGAGACCCAGTACTTC. Its protein product is CASSEGARAQETQYF.

V and J are TRBV20-1 and TRBJ2-7; D is unresolved. Germline values: CDR1 DFQATT, CDR2 SNEGSKA (reference sequence). This CDR3 is 12 amino acids long. Between the trimmed V and J ends, which lost 0 bases and 3 bases, there was a span of 6 bases. In nucleotides, the CDR3 is TGCAGTGCTAGAGAAGGTATCTACGAGCAGTACTTC. The encoded protein is CSAREGIYEQYF.

This clonotype showed up just a few times. The V gene is TRBV27, the J gene TRBJ2-7, with a weak D call TRBD1 (5 bases). Trimming pared 8 bases from V and 6 bases from J, leaving 32 bases between. The CDR3 is 18 residues long. CDR1 and CDR2 (germline): MNHEY, SMNVEV (reference sequence). The CDR3 DNA follows: TGTGCCAGCCCAGTTCACATTCTCCAGGGTTGGGCCTTCGGCGAGCAGTACTTC. This gives the protein CASPVHILQGWAFGEQYF.

About this clonotype itself: Given a much more abundant clone one base away, this may be a read error. The chain recombines TRBV10-3 with TRBJ1-2, with D perhaps matching TRBD1 (5 bases). Per the germline V gene, CDR1 is ENHRY and CDR2 is SYGVKD. V lost 4 bases to trimming and J lost 3 bases, with 12 bases between them. The CDR3 sequence is 14 residues long. CDR3 loop: CAISVWGSDYGYTF. Here the CDR3 DNA reads TGTGCCATCAGTGTATGGGGGTCTGACTATGGCTACACCTTC.